Sequencing of this TCR beta chain was carried out in a study of monozygotic twins with inflammatory bowel disease. Broader study findings: Different subtypes (of T cells) could not be told apart from one another.

TCRdb re-called the 5' RACE reads and catalogs CDR3 proteins one per entry, DNA excluded. The data show approximately 400,000 distinct CDR3 sequences, and the top ten clones hold approximately 2.3%. For this clonotype: No antigen is known for it.

Without any T cell sorting, total RNA was isolated from whole blood. CDR1 SGHTA and CDR2 FQGTGA come from the germline V gene. The CDR3 consists of 15 residues. The genes are TRBV7-3 and TRBJ2-1; TCRdb gives TRBD1 as the D gene, but with no DNA this cannot be confirmed. Sequencing was performed on blood. This sequence originates from a human donor with ulcerative colitis or Crohn's disease, or a healthy co-twin of an affected twin (not recorded which). The CDR3 protein is CASSSEGQNYNEQFF.